This T cell receptor beta chain was retrieved from a study of technical replicates of blood from a few donors. The assay was immunoSEQ multiplex PCR, and TCRdb's table has in-frame clones only and misses some. The top ten hold approximately 0.2% of the sample, which has tens of thousands of clones, roughly 96% seen once. Sequenced sample: T cells isolated from PBMCs. This TCR was sampled from a human donor in good health.

The CDR3: CASSLPGQGTGELFF. The CDR3, as DNA: TGTGCCAGCAGCTTACCGGGACAGGGGACCGGGGAGCTGTTTTTT. This sequence joins TRBV7-6 and TRBJ2-2; 10 bases line up with TRBD1. Losses at the gene ends were 2 bases for V and 5 bases for J; bases not matched to a gene: 2. The germline V gene encodes CDR1 SGHVS and CDR2 FNYEAQ. There are 15 residues in the CDR3.